Here is one TCR beta chain with its context. V trimming: 2 bases; J trimming: 4 bases; junction bases outside the gene matches: 4. Germline V lookup: CDR1 SEHNR, CDR2 FQNEAQ (reference sequence). The CDR3 runs 14 residues. This entry belongs to a study of T-cell reconstitution after alpha-beta-depleted transplantation in children. Unique molecular identifiers featured in how the TCRbeta library was prepared. TCRdb recomputed calls from the PCR reads with MiXCR, one row per CDR3 protein. The sample holds around 200,000 distinct CDR3 sequences, approximately 17% seen once. The receptor was derived from a male patient aged 2-10 years who had a stem cell transplant for acute lymphoblastic leukemia, so the T cells may come from the graft donor. The gene calls are TRBV7-9 and TRBJ2-7; 8 bases agree with TRBD1. Source: PBMCs, mostly from graft donor cells, taken 360 days after TCRalphabeta/CD19-depleted stem cell transplant. The CDR3, as DNA: TGTGCCAGCAGCTTACAGGGGGCGAGGTACGAGCAGTACTTC. It yields the protein CASSLQGARYEQYF.